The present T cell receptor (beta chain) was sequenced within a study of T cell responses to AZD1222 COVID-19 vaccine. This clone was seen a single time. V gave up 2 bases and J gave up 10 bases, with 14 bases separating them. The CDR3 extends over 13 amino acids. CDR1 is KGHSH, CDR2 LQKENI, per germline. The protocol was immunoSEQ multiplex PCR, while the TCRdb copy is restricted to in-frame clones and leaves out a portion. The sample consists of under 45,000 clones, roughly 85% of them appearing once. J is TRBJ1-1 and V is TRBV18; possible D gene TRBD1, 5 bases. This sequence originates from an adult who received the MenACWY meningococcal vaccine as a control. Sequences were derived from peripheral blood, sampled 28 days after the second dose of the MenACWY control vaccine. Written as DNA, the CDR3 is TGTGCCAGCTCACCAGGTGTACTCAGGGCAGCTTTCTTT. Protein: CASSPGVLRAAFF.